Each of the 22 T cell receptor beta chains below was sequenced from the same sample in a study of shared clonotypes between healthy human individuals. Clones were sequenced by immunoSEQ multiplex PCR, and TCRdb holds only the in-frame ones, with some missing. Among more than 400,000 clones listed, over 70% were seen once. The sequenced sample was PBMCs. These receptors were collected from a woman between 40 and 50 years old in good health. Some clones in this sample may be carry-over from other donors' samples.

This clone was seen only a few times. This chain joins TRBV30 and TRBJ2-5; 11 bases align to TRBD2. Germline V CDR1 and CDR2: GTSNPN, SVGIG (reference sequence). Losses at the gene ends were 4 bases for V and 2 bases for J; bases not matched to a gene: 6. The CDR3 loop spans 15 amino acids. The CDR3 spells CAWTSGRTSQETQYF. DNA of the CDR3: TGTGCCTGGACTAGCGGGAGGACCAGTCAAGAGACCCAGTACTTC.

In this sample, this clone turned up once. A read error likely explains this, since a far larger clone differs by one base. The chain has TRBV28 and TRBJ2-5; 8 bases map to TRBD1. Judging by the DNA end, TRBJ2-7 fits better; the J call may be wrong. The V gene's germline CDR1 is MDHEN and CDR2 SYDVKM. This CDR3 is 19 amino acids long. CDR3 coding DNA: TGTGCCAGCAGTTTACCCGGGGCAGGGGGCTACGGAACCCCCTACGAGCAGTACTTC. Amino acid sequence: CASSLPGAGGYGTPYEQYF.

This clone was recorded once. The rearrangement uses TRBV4-1 and TRBJ2-1; D is possibly TRBD2 (5 bases). This CDR3 has 14 residues. From germline, CDR1 is MGHRA and CDR2 YSYEKL. Trimming pared 3 bases from V and 4 bases from J, leaving 10 bases between. The CDR3 here is CASSHLGVYNEQFF. In nucleotides, the CDR3 is TGCGCCAGCAGCCATTTGGGAGTGTACAATGAGCAGTTCTTC.

Concerning this clone itself: This likely reflects a read error, since a far larger clone is one base away. This sample includes further DNA sequences coding for the same CDR3. The chain combines TRBV27 with TRBJ2-7, with 7 nucleotides matching TRBD1. V lost 5 bases and J lost 4; bases outside the gene matches: 11. The germline CDR1 and CDR2 sequences are MNHEY and SMNVEV (reference sequence). The CDR3 runs 15 residues. The CDR3 region is CASSRRPGQKYEQYF. For the CDR3, the DNA is TGTGCCAGCAGTCGGCGCCCGGGACAGAAATACGAGCAGTACTTC.

The chain combines TRBV29-1 with TRBJ1-3, with TRBD1 matching 7 bases. This CDR3 spans 14 amino acids. V dropped 3 bases and J dropped 1; count of bases not matched to a gene: 3. In germline, CDR1 is SQVTM, CDR2 ANQGSEA. The CDR3 DNA follows: TGCAGCGTTGAGTCGACAGGGTCTGGAAACACCATATATTTT. It translates to CSVESTGSGNTIYF.

This chain joins TRBV4-2 and TRBJ2-5, with 14 bases identical to TRBD2. Germline CDR1 and CDR2: LGHNA and YNFKEQ. J gave up 5 bases and V 2 bases, and 16 bases lay outside the gene matches. This CDR3 region has 20 residues. This chain's CDR3 is CASSQRMGLAGEMGGETQYF. In DNA form, the CDR3 reads TGTGCCAGCAGCCAACGTATGGGACTAGCGGGAGAGATGGGAGGGGAGACCCAGTACTTC.

V and J are TRBV28 and TRBJ1-2; maybe TRBD1 (6 bases). The germline V gene encodes CDR1 MDHEN and CDR2 SYDVKM. Trimming left V 4 bases short and J 0 bases short, with 12 bases between. The CDR3 length is 15 residues. CDR3 sequence: CASSSEGEANYGYTF. CDR3 DNA sequence: TGTGCCAGCAGTTCCGAGGGGGAAGCTAACTATGGCTACACCTTC.

Comment on this clone: A far larger clone lies a single base away; this is likely a read error. This sample includes further DNA sequences coding for the same CDR3. This sequence joins TRBV11-2 and TRBJ2-2, with D maybe TRBD2 (5 bases). The CDR3 length is 15 residues. The germline gives CDR1 SGHAT, CDR2 FQNNGV. Trimming removed 8 bases at V and 0 bases at J, with 13 bases between. CDR3 region: CASAPMGANTGELFF. DNA of the CDR3: TGTGCCAGCGCCCCGATGGGAGCGAACACCGGGGAGCTGTTTTTT.

Worth noting for this clone: A far bigger clonotype differs at one base, so this is likely a read error. The chain uses TRBV7-2 and TRBJ2-7, with TRBD1 as a possible D gene (6 bases). The CDR3 has 11 amino acids. Germline CDR1 is SGHTA and CDR2 is FQGNSA. The CDR3 here is CASSRYRELYF. The CDR3 coding sequence is TGTGCCAGCAGCCGGTACAGGGAGCTGTACTTC.

The chain employs TRBV6-5 and TRBJ1-1; D not resolved. The V end was cut by 2 bases, the J end by 0 bases, with 10 bases between. CDR3 length: 15 amino acids. Germline-derived CDR1 and CDR2 are MNHEY and SVGAGI. For the CDR3, the DNA is TGTGCCAGCAGTTACGGAGGACGCATGAACACTGAAGCTTTCTTT. This codes for CASSYGGRMNTEAFF.

This chain uses TRBV7-6 with TRBJ2-1, with D unclear. CDR3 length equals 13 residues. CDR1 and CDR2 (germline): SGHVS, FNYEAQ. V was shortened by 0 bases and J by 8 bases, with 8 bases between the two germline ends. CDR3 region: CASSLAVGYEQFF. CDR3 bases: TGTGCCAGCAGCTTAGCGGTCGGGTATGAGCAGTTCTTC.

This clone occurred a few times. CDR3 sequence reads: CASSPVQGRHYEQYF. CDR3 sequence (DNA): TGTGCCAGCTCACCAGTGCAGGGGAGACACTACGAGCAGTACTTC. The V gene is TRBV18, the J gene TRBJ2-7; a possible D gene is TRBD1 (6 bases). The CDR3 extends over 15 amino acids. V lost 2 bases and J 3 bases, leaving 14 bases between the germline ends. Germline lookup yields CDR1 KGHSH and CDR2 LQKENI.

Of note for this clone: The likely explanation is a read error, given a far larger clone one base away. Different DNA sequences within this sample yield the same CDR3. The J gene is TRBJ2-2, the V gene TRBV10-3; 9 bases map to TRBD1. The germline gives CDR1 ENHRY, CDR2 SYGVKD. The CDR3 contains 16 residues. In DNA form, the CDR3 reads TGCGCCATCAGTGGCACGGGGGGACAGGGCGCCGGGGAGCTGTTTTTT. Its translation: CAISGTGGQGAGELFF.

The sample holds many counts of this clone. This specimen includes other DNA sequences encoding the same CDR3. The V call is TRBV28, the J call TRBJ2-1, with 14 bases identical to TRBD2. Germline V gene data show CDR1 as MDHEN and CDR2 as SYDVKM. The ends lost 7 bases at V and 12 bases at J; junction bases unmatched: 8. This CDR3 contains 14 residues. CDR3 in DNA: TGTGCCAGCACGACTAGCGGGAGGGCCCTCGGGCAGTTCTTC. Protein product: CASTTSGRALGQFF.

This clone was counted only a few times. The V and J genes are TRBV28 and TRBJ2-5, with 11 bases identical to TRBD2. V lost 3 bases, J lost 3 bases, and 0 bases stayed unmatched. This CDR3 region has 14 residues. Germline values: CDR1 MDHEN, CDR2 SYDVKM. The CDR3 here is CASSLTSGEETQYF. CDR3 DNA: TGTGCCAGCAGTTTGACTAGCGGGGAAGAGACCCAGTACTTC.

Comments on this clone: Since a far larger clone is one base different, this is likely a read error. The sample holds other DNA sequences that translate to the same CDR3. The chain joins TRBV29-1 to TRBJ2-7; 9 bases align to TRBD1. The germline V gene has CDR1 SQVTM and CDR2 ANQGSEA. The CDR3 totals 15 residues. The J segment lost 5 bases and the V segment lost 5 bases, leaving 13 bases of the junction unmatched. CDR3 in DNA: TGCAGCGTTACGCCAATACAGGGGGCACTTGACGAGCAGTACTTC. Residues: CSVTPIQGALDEQYF.

This clone was observed a single time. A read error may produce the germline difference seen at one junction end. The chain links TRBV23-1 to TRBJ2-6, with unresolved D. TRBV23-1 is given ORF status, its function remaining uncertain. The CDR3 loop spans 15 amino acids. CDR3 loop: CASSFSGSGANVLTF. The DNA of the CDR3 is TGTGCCAGCAGCTTTTCTGGCTCTGGGGCCAACGTCCTGACTTTC.

V gene TRBV18 combines with J gene TRBJ1-2; 8 positions agree with TRBD1. The V and J ends lost 3 bases and 12 bases, in that order; junction bases with no gene match: 6. The CDR3 spans 12 residues. Germline lookup yields CDR1 KGHSH and CDR2 LQKENI. DNA of the CDR3: TGTGCCAGCTCACCCCCGGGACAGGAACACACCTTC. This gives the protein CASSPPGQEHTF.

The chain has TRBV30 and TRBJ1-5; tentative D call: TRBD1 (5 bases). The germline CDR1 and CDR2 sequences are GTSNPN and SVGIG (reference sequence). CDR3 length: 15 residues. V lost 5 bases and J lost 4, with 18 bases in between. This chain's CDR3 is CAWGPPGRGNQPQHF. DNA of the CDR3: TGTGCCTGGGGCCCGCCAGGGCGCGGGAATCAGCCCCAGCATTTT.

The J gene is TRBJ1-5, the V gene TRBV28; possibly TRBD1 for D (6 bases). V was pared by 3 bases and J by 2 bases, with 11 bases between. There are 15 residues in the CDR3. Per germline, CDR1 MDHEN and CDR2 SYDVKM. As DNA, the CDR3 is TGTGCCAGCAGTTTGGGGGGGCTGGGCAATCAGCCCCAGCATTTT. It yields the protein CASSLGGLGNQPQHF.

This clone was observed a single time. A read error is the likely source, as a far larger clone sits one nucleotide away. The sample contains more than one DNA sequence encoding this CDR3. The J gene is TRBJ1-5, the V gene TRBV5-4, with TRBD1 as a possible D gene (6 bases). The CDR3 is 14 amino acids. Germline V lookup: CDR1 SGHNT, CDR2 YYREEE (reference sequence). As DNA, the CDR3 is TGTGCAACCAACAGGGCCGATAGCAATCAGCCCCAGCATTTT. It specifies CATNRADSNQPQHF.

This clone was found once. One end of the junction is discordant with germline, which a read error may explain. V usage is TRBV30 and J usage is TRBJ1-3, with 7 bases identical to TRBD1. The germline gives CDR1 GTSNPN, CDR2 SVGIG (reference sequence). The CDR3 extends over 16 amino acids. In DNA form, the CDR3 reads TGTGCATGGAGTGTATATAAGGACAGGTTCTGGAAACACCATATATTT. It is translated as CAWSVYKDRFWKHHIF.